The entry below describes one T cell receptor (beta chain). This sample was taken from a study of blood T cell repertoires in COVID-19. The wider study: COVID-19 samples, acute and convalescent, were from the United States, Italy and Spain. From T cells, B-cell-depleted T cells, or PBMCs came the material, which was cDNA or gDNA.

Authors' methods: By means of reference gene primer amplification, nucleated cell counts were estimated. Using immunoSEQ multiplex PCR, the repertoire was profiled, and TCRdb retains in-frame clones only, with some absent. The V and J calls and clone size come from that table; D and trimming were worked out from the DNA. The sample lists about 99,000 clones, roughly 89% occurring once. CDR1 is SGHVS and CDR2 is FQNEAQ in the germline V gene. The V end was cut by 1 base, the J end by 4 bases, with 11 bases between. The CDR3 covers 15 residues. Sequences were obtained from peripheral blood. This receptor was taken from a man between 65 and 80 years old with active or convalescent COVID-19. V gene TRBV7-8 combines with J gene TRBJ1-5; TRBD1 is a possible D gene (6 bases). As DNA, the CDR3 is TGTGCCAGCAGCTTAGGGACAGACCTTAATCAGCCCCAGCATTTT. This translates into CASSLGTDLNQPQHF.